The 5 T cell receptor beta chains below were found in one sample sequenced in a study of blood T cell repertoires in COVID-19. Generated by immunoSEQ multiplex PCR, the TCRdb table keeps only in-frame clones and is missing some. The sample shows 93,000 or so clones, almost 90% of them seen only once. Sequences were obtained from peripheral blood. All receptors come from a human donor in a cohort sampled during active COVID-19.

The J gene is TRBJ2-5, the V gene TRBV5-1; 8 bases fit TRBD1. Germline trimming cut 2 bases from V and 5 bases from J; bases unmatched to any gene: 8. The V gene's germline CDR1 is SGHRS and CDR2 YFSETQ. This CDR3 comprises 15 residues. This CDR3 reads CASSFGSRGLETQYF. CDR3 bases: TGCGCCAGCAGCTTTGGCAGCAGGGGGCTGGAGACCCAGTACTTC.

This clone occurred many times. The chain joins TRBV9 to TRBJ1-1, with TRBD1 matching 10 bases. The CDR3 covers 14 residues. V lost 2 bases to trimming and J lost 11 bases; unmatched junction nucleotides: 9. Germline CDR1 SGDLS, CDR2 YYNGEE. Here the CDR3 DNA reads TGTGCCAGCAGCGTTTCACCCGGGACAGGGGTGGCTTTCTTT. Its protein product is CASSVSPGTGVAFF.

In its sample, this clone was seen a few times. This chain joins TRBV24-1 and TRBJ2-6; 7 bases are a match to TRBD1. This CDR3 spans 16 amino acids. V shed 2 bases and J 2 bases; nucleotides not matched to a gene: 2. CDR1 is KGHDR and CDR2 is SFDVKD in the germline V gene. The CDR3 DNA is TGTGCCACCAGTGATTACCAGGGGGCTGGGGCCAACGTCCTGACTTTC. Amino acid sequence: CATSDYQGAGANVLTF.

The CDR3 here is CASSLFRRDYGYTF. The DNA for the CDR3 is TGCGCCAGCAGCTTGTTCCGGAGGGACTATGGCTACACCTTC. The chain joins TRBV5-1 to TRBJ1-2; D call uncertain. Germline CDR1 and CDR2: SGHRS and YFSETQ. The CDR3 contains 14 residues. V lost 1 base and J lost 3, with 10 bases in between.

This chain uses TRBV5-1 with TRBJ1-3; 7 positions agree with TRBD1. Germline V gene lookup returns CDR1 SGHRS and CDR2 YFSETQ. The V and J ends lost 0 bases and 4 bases, in that order; junction bases with no gene match: 4. The CDR3 totals 15 residues. The CDR3 region is CASSLDTGAGNTIYF. The CDR3 coding sequence is TGCGCCAGCAGCTTGGATACAGGGGCAGGAAACACCATATATTTT.